The T cell receptor beta chain under discussion was sequenced for a study of regulatory T cells in long-lasting Graves disease. The germline gives CDR1 SNHLY, CDR2 FYNNEI. The CDR3 length is 15 residues. The sample's time point: newly diagnosed GD, antithyroid drugs for less than 3 months. RNA from PBMCs was the source of the TCR library. About this clonotype itself: Possible read error: a much larger clone is one base away.

Investigators prepared the TCR beta libraries by applying iRepertoire HTBI primers and Arm-PCR of CDR3 regions. In the authors' methods: The samples included under 75 TRBV and 14 TRBJ segments. TCRdb fed the multiplex PCR reads into MiXCR, producing one record per CDR3 protein. TCRdb's processing, not the authors', yielded these V and J calls. The sample lists about 520,000 distinct CDR3 sequences; 12% were seen once. These records were also assigned to another study, of T cells in Graves' hyperthyroidism and ophthalmopathy. Per that study: The hyperthyroidism patients had all been newly diagnosed, and their disease duration was under 2 months. Their ages ranged from 18 to 65 years. Carried out on the TCR CDR3, a first-round RT-PCR used the HTBI primer set. Stable hyperthyroidism was separated from ophthalmopathy by a model based on 13 V-J features.

The receptor was isolated from a woman between 25 and 40 years old with Graves disease. The specimen comprised peripheral blood mononuclear cells (PBMCs), sampled at new diagnosis, from a patient treated with antithyroid drugs. The chain couples TRBV2 to TRBJ2-1; the D is unclear. Here the CDR3 reads CASRGKTAYQETRYF. The CDR3, as DNA: TGTGCCAGCAGAGGAAAGACCGCGTACCAAGAGACCCGGTACTTC. Based on the CDR3 plus reference TRBV2 and TRBJ2-1, the full variable domain is EPEVTQTPSHQVTQMGQEVILRCVPISNHLYFYWYRQILGQKVEFLVSFYNNEISEKSEIFDDQFSVERPDGSNFTLKIRSTKLEDSAMYFCASRGKTAYQETRYFGPGTRLTVL.